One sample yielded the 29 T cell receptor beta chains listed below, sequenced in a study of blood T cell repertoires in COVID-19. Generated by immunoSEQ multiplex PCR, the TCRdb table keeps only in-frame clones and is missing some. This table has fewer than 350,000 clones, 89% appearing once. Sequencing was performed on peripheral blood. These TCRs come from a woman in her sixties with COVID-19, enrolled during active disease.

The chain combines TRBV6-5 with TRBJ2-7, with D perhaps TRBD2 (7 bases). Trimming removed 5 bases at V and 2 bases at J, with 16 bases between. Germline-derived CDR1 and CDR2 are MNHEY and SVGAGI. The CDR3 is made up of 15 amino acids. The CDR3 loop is CASSPPGGPTYEQYF. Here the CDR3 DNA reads TGTGCCAGCAGTCCCCCCGGGGGGCCTACCTACGAGCAGTACTTC.

Here the CDR3 reads CASSYTNDGSPLHF. The CDR3 DNA is TGTGCCAGCTCTTATACTAACGACGGATCACCCCTCCACTTT. The chain joins TRBV18 to TRBJ1-6; no clear D gene. Trimming removed 6 bases from V and 10 bases from J, with 16 bases in between. The germline gives CDR1 KGHSH, CDR2 LQKENI. This CDR3 has 14 amino acids.

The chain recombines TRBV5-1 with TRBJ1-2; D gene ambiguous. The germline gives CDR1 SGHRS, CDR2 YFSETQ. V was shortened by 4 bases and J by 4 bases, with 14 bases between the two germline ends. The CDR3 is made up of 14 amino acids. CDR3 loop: CASSTGVVAYGYTF. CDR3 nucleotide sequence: TGCGCCAGCAGCACTGGAGTAGTGGCCTATGGCTACACCTTC.

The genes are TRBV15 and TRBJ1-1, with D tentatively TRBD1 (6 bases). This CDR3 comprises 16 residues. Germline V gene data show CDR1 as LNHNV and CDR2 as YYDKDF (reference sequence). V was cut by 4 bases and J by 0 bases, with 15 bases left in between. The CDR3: CATSITNRVMNTEAFF. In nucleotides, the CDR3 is TGTGCCACCAGCATAACTAACAGGGTCATGAACACTGAAGCTTTCTTT.

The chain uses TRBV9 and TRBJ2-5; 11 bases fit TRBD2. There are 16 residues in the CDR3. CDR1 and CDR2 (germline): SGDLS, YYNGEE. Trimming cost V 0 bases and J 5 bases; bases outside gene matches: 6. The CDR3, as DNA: TGTGCCAGCAGCGTAGGTAGCGGGGGGGCCGGGGAGACCCAGTACTTC. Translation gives CASSVGSGGAGETQYF.

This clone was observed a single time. CDR3 sequence: CASSQDPGDTEAFF. The CDR3 bases are TGCGCCAGCAGCCAAGATCCAGGGGACACTGAAGCTTTCTTT. V is TRBV4-1 and J is TRBJ1-1; D perhaps matches TRBD1 (6 bases). The ends were cut back, 0 bases at V and 3 bases at J, with 8 bases in the middle. Germline lookup yields CDR1 MGHRA and CDR2 YSYEKL. There are 14 residues in the CDR3.

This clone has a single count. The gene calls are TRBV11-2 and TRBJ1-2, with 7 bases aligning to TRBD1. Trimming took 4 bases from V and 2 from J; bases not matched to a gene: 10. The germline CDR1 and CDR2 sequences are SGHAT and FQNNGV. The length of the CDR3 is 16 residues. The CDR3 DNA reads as TGTGCCAGCAGCTCTAATGAGCGGACAGGCAACTATGGCTACACCTTC. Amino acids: CASSSNERTGNYGYTF.

The CDR3 DNA is TGTGCCAGAAGCCCAGACAGTGATCAGCCCCAGCATTTT. Translation: CARSPDSDQPQHF. The chain combines TRBV5-3 with TRBJ1-5; D possibly corresponds to TRBD1 (5 bases). TRBV5-3 carries the ORF label, with uncertain function. Trimming took 4 bases from V and 5 from J, leaving 10 bases between them. The CDR3 is 13 residues long.

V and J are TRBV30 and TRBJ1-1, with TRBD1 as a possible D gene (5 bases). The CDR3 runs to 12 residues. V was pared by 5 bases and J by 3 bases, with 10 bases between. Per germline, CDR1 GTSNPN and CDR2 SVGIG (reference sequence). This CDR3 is CAWGAVDTEAFF. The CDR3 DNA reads TGTGCCTGGGGGGCAGTGGACACTGAAGCTTTCTTT.

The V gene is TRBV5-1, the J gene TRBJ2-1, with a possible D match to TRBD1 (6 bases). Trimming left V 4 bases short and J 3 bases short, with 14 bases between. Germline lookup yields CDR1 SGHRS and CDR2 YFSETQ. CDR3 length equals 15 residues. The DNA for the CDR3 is TGCGCCAGCAGCCCGGAGGACAGCAACTACAATGAGCAGTTCTTC. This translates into CASSPEDSNYNEQFF.

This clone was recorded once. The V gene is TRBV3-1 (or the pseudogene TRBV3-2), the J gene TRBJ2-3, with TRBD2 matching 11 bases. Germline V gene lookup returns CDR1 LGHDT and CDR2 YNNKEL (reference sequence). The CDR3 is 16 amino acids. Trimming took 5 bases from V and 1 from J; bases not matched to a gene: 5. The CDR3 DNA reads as TGTGCCAGCAGCTTTAGCGGGGGGGCCGGCACAGATACGCAGTATTTT. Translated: CASSFSGGAGTDTQYF.

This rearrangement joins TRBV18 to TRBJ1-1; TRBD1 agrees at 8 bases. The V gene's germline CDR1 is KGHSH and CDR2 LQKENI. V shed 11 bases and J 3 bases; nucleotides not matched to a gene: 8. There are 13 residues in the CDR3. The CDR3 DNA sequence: TGTGCCGGACAGGAGGACAGGGACACTGAAGCTTTCTTT. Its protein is CAGQEDRDTEAFF. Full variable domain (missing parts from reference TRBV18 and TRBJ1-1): NAGVMQNPRHLVRRRGQEARLRCSPMKGHSHVYWYRQLPEEGLKFMVYLQKENIIDESGMPKERFSAEFPKEGPSILRIQQVVRGDSAAYFCAGQEDRDTEAFFGQGTRLTVV.

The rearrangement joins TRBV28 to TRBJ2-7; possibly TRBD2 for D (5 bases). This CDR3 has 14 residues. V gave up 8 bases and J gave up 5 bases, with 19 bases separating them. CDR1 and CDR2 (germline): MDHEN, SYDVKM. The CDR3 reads CASSSGIWQNEQYF. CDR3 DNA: TGTGCCAGCTCTTCCGGGATATGGCAAAACGAGCAGTACTTC. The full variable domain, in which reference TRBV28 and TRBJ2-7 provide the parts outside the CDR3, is DVKVTQSSRYLVKRTGEKVFLECVQDMDHENMFWYRQDPGLGLRLIYFSYDVKMKEKGDIPEGYSVSREKKERFSLILESASTNQTSMYLCASSSGIWQNEQYFGPGTRLTVT.

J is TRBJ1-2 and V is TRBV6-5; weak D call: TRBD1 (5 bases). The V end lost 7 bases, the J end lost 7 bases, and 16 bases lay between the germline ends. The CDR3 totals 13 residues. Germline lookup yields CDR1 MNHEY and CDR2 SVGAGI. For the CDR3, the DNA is TGTGCCAGCATCACCTGGGGGAGGGGTGGCTACACCTTC. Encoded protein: CASITWGRGGYTF.

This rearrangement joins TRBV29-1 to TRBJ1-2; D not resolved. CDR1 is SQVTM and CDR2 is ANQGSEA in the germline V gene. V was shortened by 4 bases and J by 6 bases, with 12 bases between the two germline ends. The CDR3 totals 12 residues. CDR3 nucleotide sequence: TGCAGCGTTGGGGAGGAAATTCATGGCTACACCTTC. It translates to CSVGEEIHGYTF.

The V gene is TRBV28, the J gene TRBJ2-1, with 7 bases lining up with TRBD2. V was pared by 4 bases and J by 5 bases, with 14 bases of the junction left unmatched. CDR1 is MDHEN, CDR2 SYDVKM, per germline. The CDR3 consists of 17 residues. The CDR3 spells CASSSRPGSGADNEQFF. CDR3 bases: TGTGCCAGCAGTTCCCGACCGGGGAGCGGGGCCGACAATGAGCAGTTCTTC.

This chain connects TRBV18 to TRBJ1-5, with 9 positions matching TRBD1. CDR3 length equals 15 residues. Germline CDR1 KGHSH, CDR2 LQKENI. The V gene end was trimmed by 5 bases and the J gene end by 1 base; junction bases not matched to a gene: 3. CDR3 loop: CASSGDRASNQPQHF. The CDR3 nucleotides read TGTGCCAGCTCAGGGGACAGGGCGAGCAATCAGCCCCAGCATTTT.

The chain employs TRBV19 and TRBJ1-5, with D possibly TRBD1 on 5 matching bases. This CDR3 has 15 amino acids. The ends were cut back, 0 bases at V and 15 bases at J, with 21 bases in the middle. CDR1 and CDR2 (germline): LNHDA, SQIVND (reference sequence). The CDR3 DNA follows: TGTGCCAGTAGTATAGATCTCGGGGGGGTTCAGTCCAGGCATTTT. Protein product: CASSIDLGGVQSRHF.

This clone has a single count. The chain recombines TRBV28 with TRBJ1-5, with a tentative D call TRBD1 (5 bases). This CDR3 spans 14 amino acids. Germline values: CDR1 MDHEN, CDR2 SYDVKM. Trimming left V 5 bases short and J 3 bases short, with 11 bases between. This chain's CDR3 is CASSLGRANQPQHF. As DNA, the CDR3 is TGTGCCAGCAGTCTGGGCAGGGCCAATCAGCCCCAGCATTTT.

In DNA, the CDR3 is TGTGCCAGCAGTGACTCGAGGGCTGCGGGAGAAGAGTTGGATGAGCAGTTCTTC. Translated, it gives CASSDSRAAGEELDEQFF. The rearrangement uses TRBV6-4 and TRBJ2-1; 7 bases agree with TRBD2. The CDR3 sequence is 18 residues long. Trimming removed 0 bases from V and 8 bases from J; junction bases left unmatched: 16. Per the germline V gene, CDR1 is MRHNA and CDR2 is SNTAGT.

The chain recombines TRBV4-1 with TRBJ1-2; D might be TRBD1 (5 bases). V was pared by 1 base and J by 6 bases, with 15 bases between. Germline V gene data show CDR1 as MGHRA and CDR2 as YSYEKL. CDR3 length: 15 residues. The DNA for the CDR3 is TGCGCCAGCAGCCAAGGGGGCCGACAATGGGATGGCTACACCTTC. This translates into CASSQGGRQWDGYTF.

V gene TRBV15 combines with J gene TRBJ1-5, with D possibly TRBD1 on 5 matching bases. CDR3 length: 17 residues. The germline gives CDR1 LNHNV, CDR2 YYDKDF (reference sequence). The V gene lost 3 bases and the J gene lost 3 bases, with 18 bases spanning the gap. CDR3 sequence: CATSRPGLQGPNQPQHF. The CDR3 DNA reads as TGTGCCACCAGCAGGCCGGGACTCCAGGGTCCCAATCAGCCCCAGCATTTT.

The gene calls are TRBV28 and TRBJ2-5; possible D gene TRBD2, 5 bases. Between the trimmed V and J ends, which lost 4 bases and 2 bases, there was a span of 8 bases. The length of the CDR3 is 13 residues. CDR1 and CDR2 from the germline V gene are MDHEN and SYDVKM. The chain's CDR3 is CASSYGGQETQYF. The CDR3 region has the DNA TGTGCCAGCAGTTACGGCGGGCAAGAGACCCAGTACTTC.

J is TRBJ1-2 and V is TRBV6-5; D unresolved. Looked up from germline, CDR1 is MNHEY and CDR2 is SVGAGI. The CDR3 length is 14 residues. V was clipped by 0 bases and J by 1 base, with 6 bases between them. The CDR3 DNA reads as TGTGCCAGCAGTTACTCGAGAGATAACTATGGCTACACCTTC. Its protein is CASSYSRDNYGYTF.

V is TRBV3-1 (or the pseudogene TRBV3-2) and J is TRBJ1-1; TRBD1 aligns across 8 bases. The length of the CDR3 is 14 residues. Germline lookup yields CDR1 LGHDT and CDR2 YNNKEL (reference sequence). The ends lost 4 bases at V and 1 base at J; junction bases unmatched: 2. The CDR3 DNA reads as TGTGCCAGCAGCCTCGGACAGGGGAACACTGAAGCTTTCTTT. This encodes CASSLGQGNTEAFF.

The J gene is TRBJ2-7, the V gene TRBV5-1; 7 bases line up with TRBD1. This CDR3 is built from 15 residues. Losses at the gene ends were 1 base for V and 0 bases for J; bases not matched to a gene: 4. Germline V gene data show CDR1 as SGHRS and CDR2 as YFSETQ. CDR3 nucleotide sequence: TGCGCCAGCAGCTTGCGGACAGGTCCCTCCTACGAGCAGTACTTC. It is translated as CASSLRTGPSYEQYF.

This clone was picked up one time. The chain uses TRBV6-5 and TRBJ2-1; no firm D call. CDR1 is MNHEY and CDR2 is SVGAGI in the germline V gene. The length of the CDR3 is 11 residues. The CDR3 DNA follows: TGTGCTACCGCCCGGGACAATGAGCAGTTCTTC. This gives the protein CATARDNEQFF.

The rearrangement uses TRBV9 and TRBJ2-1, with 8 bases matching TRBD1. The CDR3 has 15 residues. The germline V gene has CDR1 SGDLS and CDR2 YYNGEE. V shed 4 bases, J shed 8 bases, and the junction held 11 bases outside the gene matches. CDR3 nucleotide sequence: TGTGCCAGCAGCCCCCCGGACAGGGCTATAGATGAGCAGTTCTTC. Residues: CASSPPDRAIDEQFF.

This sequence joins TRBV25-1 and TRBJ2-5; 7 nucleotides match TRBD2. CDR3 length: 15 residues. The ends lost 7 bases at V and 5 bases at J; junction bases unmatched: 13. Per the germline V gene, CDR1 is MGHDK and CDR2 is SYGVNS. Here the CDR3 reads CASIPSYGGGETQYF. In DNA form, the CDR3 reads TGTGCCAGCATCCCAAGTTATGGGGGAGGGGAGACCCAGTACTTC.